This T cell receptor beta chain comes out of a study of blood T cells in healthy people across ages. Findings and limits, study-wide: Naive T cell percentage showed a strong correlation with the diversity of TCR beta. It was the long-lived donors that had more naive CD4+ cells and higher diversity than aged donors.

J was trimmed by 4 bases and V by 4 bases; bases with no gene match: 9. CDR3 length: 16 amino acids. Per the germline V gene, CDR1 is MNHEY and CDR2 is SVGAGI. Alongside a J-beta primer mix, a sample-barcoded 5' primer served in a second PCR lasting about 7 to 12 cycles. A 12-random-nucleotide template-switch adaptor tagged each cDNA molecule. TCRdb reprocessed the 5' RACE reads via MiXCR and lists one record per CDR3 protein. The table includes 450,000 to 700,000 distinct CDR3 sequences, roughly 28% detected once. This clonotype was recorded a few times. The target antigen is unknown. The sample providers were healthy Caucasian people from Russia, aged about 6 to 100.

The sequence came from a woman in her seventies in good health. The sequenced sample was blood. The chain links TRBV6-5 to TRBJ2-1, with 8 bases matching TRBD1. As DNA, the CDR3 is TGTGCCAGCAGTTCCTCCGGGACAGGACATTACAATGAGCAGTTCTTC. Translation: CASSSSGTGHYNEQFF.